One and the same sample provided the 20 T cell receptor beta chains below, sequenced in a study of radiotherapy plus CTLA-4 blockade in lung cancer. Profiled with immunoSEQ multiplex PCR; TCRdb holds only in-frame clones, not every one. The sample includes tens of thousands of clones, 70% to 80% of them seen just once. Source: peripheral blood, taken from a patient treated with radiotherapy plus ipilimumab. These receptors all stem from a human donor with non-small cell lung cancer who had stable disease on radiotherapy plus ipilimumab.

The J gene is TRBJ1-6, the V gene TRBV9, with 9 bases identical to TRBD1. CDR1 is SGDLS and CDR2 is YYNGEE in the germline V gene. The CDR3 sequence is 15 residues long. The ends lost 7 bases at V and 10 bases at J; junction bases unmatched: 12. The CDR3 sequence is CASCFDGTGNSPLHF. DNA for the CDR3: TGTGCCAGCTGTTTCGACGGGACAGGGAACTCACCCCTCCACTTT. Full variable domain (outside the CDR3, taken from reference TRBV9 and TRBJ1-6): DSGVTQTPKHLITATGQRVTLRCSPRSGDLSVYWYQQSLDQGLQFLIQYYNGEERAKGNILERFSAQQFPDLHSELNLSSLELGDSALYFCASCFDGTGNSPLHFGNGTRLTVT.

This chain uses TRBV6-5 with TRBJ1-2; no firm D call. CDR3 length equals 14 residues. V was shortened by 6 bases and J by 0 bases, with 11 bases between the two germline ends. Germline CDR1 and CDR2: MNHEY and SVGAGI. The CDR3 reads CASSFGHTNYGYTF. The CDR3, as DNA: TGTGCCAGCAGCTTCGGGCACACTAACTATGGCTACACCTTC.

V gene TRBV14 combines with J gene TRBJ1-4; D perhaps matches TRBD1 (6 bases). V was shortened by 0 bases and J by 8 bases, with 13 bases between the two germline ends. The CDR3 has 15 residues. Germline CDR1 and CDR2: SGHDN and FVKESK. The CDR3 DNA reads TGTGCCAGCAGCCAAGAACCGGGGGCGGCGGAAAAACTGTTTTTT. Its protein product is CASSQEPGAAEKLFF.

The chain is built from TRBV7-6 and TRBJ1-1, with unresolved D. The CDR3 extends over 12 amino acids. Germline V gene sequence: CDR1 SGHVS, CDR2 FNYEAQ. Trimming took off 1 base at V and 5 bases at J, with 5 bases between the two ends. Here the CDR3 reads CASSLGVTEAFF. CDR3 coding DNA: TGTGCCAGCAGCTTAGGCGTGACTGAAGCTTTCTTT.

A note on this clone: Relative to the germline gene, one junction end is altered; a read error may explain this. The chain carries TRBV19 and TRBJ2-1, with a tentative D call TRBD1 (7 bases). Germline loops: CDR1 LNHDA, CDR2 SQIVND (reference sequence). The CDR3 is 13 residues long. The CDR3 sequence: CASSEGGGGGPIF. The CDR3 nucleotides read TGTGCCAGTAGCGAGGGAGGTGGAGGGGGCCCGATCTTC. Complete variable domain (other parts from reference TRBV19 and TRBJ2-1): DGGITQSPKYLFRKEGQNVTLSCEQNLNHDAMYWYRQDPGQGLRLIYYSQIVNDFQKGDIAEGYSVSREKKESFPLTVTSAQKNPTAFYLCASSEGGGGGPIFGPGTRLTVL.

The chain joins TRBV11-3 to TRBJ1-1, with D hard to call. V was pared by 2 bases and J by 0 bases, with 7 bases between. CDR1 and CDR2 (germline): SGHNT, YENEEA. There are 14 residues in the CDR3. The CDR3 spells CASSLRGMNTEAFF. The CDR3 DNA reads TGTGCCAGCAGCTTAAGAGGTATGAACACTGAAGCTTTCTTT.

The chain is built from TRBV5-5 and TRBJ1-1; no clear D. Germline V gives CDR1 SGHKS, CDR2 YYEKEE (reference sequence). The CDR3 is 11 amino acids. Trimming cost V 2 bases and J 2 bases, with 1 base left between them. CDR3 in DNA: TGTGCCAGCAGCTTTAACACTGAAGCTTTCTTT. Its protein is CASSFNTEAFF.

The chain couples TRBV7-9 to TRBJ2-7; D unresolved. Trimming stripped 1 base from V and 3 bases from J, with 7 bases between. Looked up from germline, CDR1 is SEHNR and CDR2 is FQNEAQ (reference sequence). This CDR3 is 13 amino acids long. The CDR3 bases are TGTGCCAGCAGCTTAGTATGGAGCTACGAGCAGTACTTC. Protein sequence: CASSLVWSYEQYF.

This clone was counted between two and nine times. This chain joins TRBV9 and TRBJ1-3; 8 bases line up with TRBD1. Germline lookup yields CDR1 SGDLS and CDR2 YYNGEE. V lost 2 bases, J lost 2 bases, and 3 bases stayed unmatched. This CDR3 contains 15 residues. DNA for the CDR3: TGTGCCAGCAGCGTGGCACAGGGGGCTGGAAACACCATATATTTT. Translating gives CASSVAQGAGNTIYF.

This CDR3 reads CASSQVVSGAYEQYF. In DNA, the CDR3 is TGCGCCAGCAGCCAAGTTGTCTCAGGGGCCTACGAGCAGTACTTC. This chain joins TRBV4-3 and TRBJ2-5, with D perhaps TRBD1 (6 bases). The DNA end favors TRBJ2-7, so the J call may be wrong. This CDR3 spans 15 amino acids. Germline assignment: CDR1 LGHNA and CDR2 YSLEER.

This rearrangement joins TRBV30 to TRBJ2-7; 8 nucleotides agree with TRBD1. The junction had 6 bases not matched to a gene; V was cut back by 4 bases and J by 4 bases. Germline CDR1 is GTSNPN and CDR2 is SVGIG (reference sequence). The CDR3 covers 13 residues. CDR3 residues: CAWIGTGAYEQYF. For the CDR3, the DNA is TGTGCCTGGATAGGGACAGGAGCTTACGAGCAGTACTTC.

The chain combines TRBV7-2 with TRBJ1-1, with D possibly matching TRBD1 (5 bases). Germline-derived CDR1 and CDR2 are SGHTA and FQGNSA. The CDR3 is 14 amino acids. V was trimmed by 0 bases and J by 7 bases, leaving 12 bases between them. The CDR3 spells CASSLARGVGEAFF. As DNA, the CDR3 is TGTGCCAGCAGCTTAGCGCGAGGGGTAGGTGAAGCTTTCTTT. The whole variable domain, remainder taken from reference TRBV7-2 and TRBJ1-1, is GAGVSQSPSNKVTEKGKDVELRCDPISGHTALYWYRQSLGQGLEFLIYFQGNSAPDKSGLPSDRFSAERTGGSVSTLTIQRTQQEDSAVYLCASSLARGVGEAFFGQGTRLTVV.

The chain uses TRBV5-1 and TRBJ1-1, with a possible D match to TRBD1 (6 bases). Trimming left V 1 base short and J 0 bases short, with 13 bases between. Per germline, CDR1 SGHRS and CDR2 YFSETQ. The length of the CDR3 is 16 residues. This CDR3 reads CASSLTGTAMNTEAFF. In DNA form, the CDR3 reads TGCGCCAGCAGCTTGACAGGGACGGCTATGAACACTGAAGCTTTCTTT.

This clone is a singleton in its sample. The chain uses TRBV6-1 and TRBJ1-2; D is uncertain. CDR3 size: 13 residues. The germline CDR1 and CDR2 sequences are MNHNS and SASEGT. V was clipped by 8 bases and J by 3 bases, with 13 bases between them. The CDR3 nucleotides read TGTGCCAGCGACCACGGCATTCACTATGGCTACACCTTC. Its translation: CASDHGIHYGYTF.

Only one count was recorded for this clone. The gene calls are TRBV4-3 and TRBJ1-1; no clear D. The CDR3 is made up of 14 amino acids. CDR1 LGHNA and CDR2 YSLEER come from the germline V gene. V lost 5 bases and J lost 0, with 10 bases in between. This CDR3 reads CASSITGMNTEAFF. The CDR3 nucleotides read TGCGCCAGCAGCATAACGGGGATGAACACTGAAGCTTTCTTT.

This clone was seen once. The chain is built from TRBV10-3 and TRBJ1-1; D gene unclear. The CDR3 totals 12 residues. Germline lookup yields CDR1 ENHRY and CDR2 SYGVKD. The V gene lost 4 bases and the J gene lost 10 bases, with 13 bases spanning the gap. CDR3 in amino acids: CAISAQETRAFF. DNA of the CDR3: TGTGCCATCAGTGCGCAGGAGACAAGAGCTTTCTTT.

The chain uses TRBV15 and TRBJ1-1; no clear D. Trimming removed 7 bases from V and 1 base from J, with 10 bases in between. The CDR3 covers 13 residues. Germline V CDR1 and CDR2: LNHNV, YYDKDF (reference sequence). CDR3 sequence (DNA): TGTGCCACCATGGGCAGATGGAACACTGAAGCTTTCTTT. It specifies CATMGRWNTEAFF.

The rearrangement uses TRBV7-2 and TRBJ1-1; D is perhaps TRBD1 (6 bases). Trimming removed 3 bases at V and 1 base at J, with 9 bases between. The CDR3 contains 14 residues. Germline CDR1 is SGHTA and CDR2 is FQGNSA. CDR3 sequence (DNA): TGTGCCAGCAGCTTCGGGGGCCCGAACACTGAAGCTTTCTTT. Protein: CASSFGGPNTEAFF.

V usage is TRBV29-1 and J usage is TRBJ2-2; a possible D gene is TRBD1 (5 bases). The CDR3 totals 13 residues. Per germline, CDR1 SQVTM and CDR2 ANQGSEA. Deletions cut 2 bases from V and 3 bases from J, with 7 bases between. The CDR3 DNA reads as TGCAGCGTTGAAACAGGATACACCGGGGAGCTGTTTTTT. Translating gives CSVETGYTGELFF.

In its sample, this clone was seen a few times. The chain uses TRBV30 and TRBJ1-2; D is possibly TRBD1 (5 bases). V lost 2 bases to trimming and J lost 0 bases, with 7 bases between them. This CDR3 region has 13 residues. Germline CDR1 and CDR2: GTSNPN and SVGIG (reference sequence). The CDR3 sequence: CAWSRDANYGYTF. The CDR3 DNA reads as TGTGCCTGGAGTCGGGACGCTAACTATGGCTACACCTTC.